This T cell receptor (beta chain) was sequenced for a study of OX40 agonist ivuxolimab in advanced cancers. Study findings and constraints: There were also nonresponders showing low normalized T-cell clonal expansion. The CD4+ and CD8+ T cells in the blood had expanded clonally by week 6 at 0.1 to 3.0 mg/kg.

Note on this clone: What it binds is not known.

Method: immunoSEQ multiplex PCR; TCRdb's copy keeps in-frame clones and lacks some. This sample yields around 100,000 clones, of which about 91% are seen a single time; roughly 0.31% belongs to the top ten. Sampling of blood occurred at baseline, cycle 4 day 1, and cycle 7 day 1. This receptor was taken from an adult with an advanced solid tumor such as melanoma, head and neck, liver or kidney cancer. This material consisted of CD4+ or CD8+ T cells sorted from blood, taken in a trial of the OX40 agonist ivuxolimab.

The CDR3 region is CASSLAVAGGPYEQFF. Written as DNA, the CDR3 is TGTGCCAGCAGCTTAGCGGTCGCGGGAGGGCCCTATGAGCAGTTCTTC. V is TRBV7-8 and J is TRBJ2-1, with 9 nucleotides matching TRBD2. From germline, CDR1 is SGHVS and CDR2 FQNEAQ. The CDR3 length is 16 residues. The trim removed 0 bases at V and 8 bases at J, leaving 8 bases unmatched.